Listed here are 16 T cell receptor beta chains from one sample, sequenced in a study of blood T cell repertoires in COVID-19. Sequenced by immunoSEQ multiplex PCR; TCRdb stores in-frame clones only, minus some. This sample has 95,000 to 100,000 clones; roughly 79% occur once, and the top ten carry more than 9%. The material sequenced was peripheral blood. The receptors were gathered from a man aged 65 to 85 with acute or convalescent COVID-19.

This rearrangement joins TRBV29-1 to TRBJ1-2; possible D gene TRBD1, 5 bases. Deletions cut 3 bases from V and 8 bases from J, with 25 bases between. Germline loops: CDR1 SQVTM, CDR2 ANQGSEA. This CDR3 contains 16 residues. This CDR3 is CSVDIGNTISGGGYTF. The CDR3 region has the DNA TGCAGCGTTGATATAGGGAACACGATCTCCGGGGGGGGCTACACCTTC.

V gene TRBV5-4 combines with J gene TRBJ2-1; D is uncertain. V shed 2 bases and J shed 6 bases, with 15 bases lying between them. This CDR3 has 15 amino acids. Germline CDR1 is SGHNT and CDR2 is YYREEE (reference sequence). In DNA form, the CDR3 reads TGTGCCAGCAGCTTCGACTTGCAGCCTTTCAATGAGCAGTTCTTC. This sequence encodes CASSFDLQPFNEQFF.

As DNA, the CDR3 is TGCGCCAGCAGCTTGGGGGGCGGAACTAATGAAAAACTGTTTTTT. Translating it yields CASSLGGGTNEKLFF. J is TRBJ1-4 and V is TRBV5-1; tentatively, D is TRBD1 (5 bases). Germline assignment: CDR1 SGHRS and CDR2 YFSETQ. The CDR3 extends over 15 amino acids. Trimming removed 0 bases at V and 1 base at J, with 7 bases between.

As DNA, the CDR3 is TGTGCCATCAGTGAGTCGGGACAGGACACAGATACGCAGTATTTT. Translating gives CAISESGQDTDTQYF. The chain couples TRBV10-3 to TRBJ2-3, with TRBD1 matching over 8 bases. Germline V gives CDR1 ENHRY, CDR2 SYGVKD. With V trimmed by 0 bases and J by 2 bases, 1 base remained unmatched. The length of the CDR3 is 15 residues.

The rearrangement uses TRBV6-2 or TRBV6-3 and TRBJ2-3, with 11 bases matching TRBD2. CDR3 length equals 20 residues. V lost 0 bases and J lost 5; bases outside the gene matches: 16. Germline CDR1 MNHEY, CDR2 SVGEGT. The CDR3 spells CASSYSWGLAVLRPGDTQYF. Here the CDR3 DNA reads TGTGCCAGCAGTTACTCATGGGGACTAGCGGTTCTTAGACCGGGAGATACGCAGTATTTT.

This clone was seen a handful of times. The gene calls are TRBV10-3 and TRBJ1-1; no firm D call. Germline V lookup: CDR1 ENHRY, CDR2 SYGVKD. V lost 4 bases, J lost 1 base, and 7 bases lay in between. This CDR3 contains 13 residues. CDR3 amino acids: CAISAAANTEAFF. The DNA of the CDR3 is TGTGCCATCAGTGCTGCGGCGAACACTGAAGCTTTCTTT.

V gene TRBV2 combines with J gene TRBJ2-1; tentatively, D is TRBD2 (6 bases). Germline loops: CDR1 SNHLY, CDR2 FYNNEI. The CDR3 has 14 residues. With 4 bases removed from V and 5 bases from J, the gap between germline ends came to 12 bases. DNA for the CDR3: TGTGCCAGCAGTGGTGGGCGGGACGACAATGAGCAGTTCTTC. Its translation: CASSGGRDDNEQFF. The whole variable domain, remainder taken from reference TRBV2 and TRBJ2-1, is EPEVTQTPSHQVTQMGQEVILRCVPISNHLYFYWYRQILGQKVEFLVSFYNNEISEKSEIFDDQFSVERPDGSNFTLKIRSTKLEDSAMYFCASSGGRDDNEQFFGPGTRLTVL.

The CDR3 protein is CASSGTSGGYNEQFF. CDR3 bases: TGTGCCAGCAGTGGGACTAGCGGGGGTTACAATGAGCAGTTCTTC. V gene TRBV6-6 combines with J gene TRBJ2-1; TRBD2 aligns across 14 bases. CDR1 and CDR2 (germline): MNHNY, SVGAGI (reference sequence). The CDR3 has 15 residues. After removal of 5 bases from V and 4 bases from J, the junction contained 1 base not matched to a gene.

This clone has only a few counts. This chain joins TRBV6-2 or TRBV6-3 and TRBJ2-7; 10 nucleotides match TRBD1. The CDR3 covers 14 residues. V dropped 5 bases and J dropped 3; count of bases not matched to a gene: 4. Germline assignment: CDR1 MNHEY and CDR2 SVGEGT. In nucleotides, the CDR3 is TGTGCCAGCAGTGAGACAGGGGGCATCTACGAGCAGTACTTC. Translation: CASSETGGIYEQYF.

CDR3 residues: CASSEARRYRGEAFF. The CDR3, as DNA: TGTGCCAGCAGTGAAGCGCGCAGGTACCGGGGTGAAGCTTTCTTT. The chain recombines TRBV6-1 with TRBJ1-1; D gene uncertain. V lost 0 bases and J lost 7, with 15 bases in between. Germline CDR1 and CDR2: MNHNS and SASEGT. The CDR3 totals 15 residues.

The genes are TRBV10-3 and TRBJ1-1; 7 bases are a match to TRBD1. The CDR3 runs 15 residues. CDR1 and CDR2 from the germline V gene are ENHRY and SYGVKD. The trim removed 6 bases at V and 1 base at J, leaving 8 bases unmatched. CDR3 loop: CAISTGTERNTEAFF. The CDR3, as DNA: TGTGCCATCAGCACCGGGACAGAACGGAACACTGAAGCTTTCTTT.

The CDR3 loop reads CASSPDRDQPQHF. The CDR3 coding sequence is TGTGCCAGCAGTCCGGACAGGGATCAGCCCCAGCATTTT. V usage is TRBV11-2 and J usage is TRBJ1-5, with 8 nucleotides matching TRBD1. V shed 6 bases and J 5 bases; nucleotides not matched to a gene: 3. The CDR3 contains 13 residues. Germline V gene lookup returns CDR1 SGHAT and CDR2 FQNNGV.

The chain links TRBV5-1 to TRBJ2-3; possibly TRBD1 for D (6 bases). V lost 0 bases and J lost 0, with 8 bases in between. The CDR3 covers 15 residues. Germline V gives CDR1 SGHRS, CDR2 YFSETQ. CDR3 in amino acids: CASSLGGLSTDTQYF. In DNA, the CDR3 is TGCGCCAGCAGCTTGGGGGGGCTTAGCACAGATACGCAGTATTTT.

The chain is built from TRBV5-1 and TRBJ2-2; 9 nucleotides agree with TRBD2. CDR1 is SGHRS and CDR2 is YFSETQ in the germline V gene. The CDR3 has 15 residues. The V and J ends lost 3 bases and 5 bases, in that order; junction bases with no gene match: 5. This CDR3 reads CASSSPGLATGELFF. CDR3 sequence (DNA): TGCGCCAGCAGCTCACCGGGACTAGCTACCGGGGAGCTGTTTTTT. The variable domain in full, with the rest retrieved from reference TRBV5-1 and TRBJ2-2, is KAGVTQTPRYLIKTRGQQVTLSCSPISGHRSVSWYQQTPGQGLQFLFEYFSETQRNKGNFPGRFSGRQFSNSRSEMNVSTLELGDSALYLCASSSPGLATGELFFGEGSRLTVL.

This chain links TRBV30 with TRBJ1-2; D unresolved. Trimming took 5 bases from V and 8 from J, leaving 9 bases between them. CDR1 GTSNPN and CDR2 SVGIG come from the germline V gene (reference sequence). The CDR3 runs to 10 residues. CDR3 in amino acids: CAWGPGGYTF. CDR3 nucleotides: TGTGCCTGGGGACCGGGAGGCTACACCTTC.

This clone has only one observation. The rearrangement uses TRBV3-1 (or the pseudogene TRBV3-2) and TRBJ1-2, with no clear D. V lost 0 bases and J 7 bases, leaving 12 bases between the germline ends. Germline loops: CDR1 LGHDT, CDR2 YNNKEL (reference sequence). The CDR3 is made up of 14 amino acids. The DNA of the CDR3 is TGTGCCAGCAGCCAAGACGATTCCCGGGGTGGCTACACCTTC. The encoded protein is CASSQDDSRGGYTF.